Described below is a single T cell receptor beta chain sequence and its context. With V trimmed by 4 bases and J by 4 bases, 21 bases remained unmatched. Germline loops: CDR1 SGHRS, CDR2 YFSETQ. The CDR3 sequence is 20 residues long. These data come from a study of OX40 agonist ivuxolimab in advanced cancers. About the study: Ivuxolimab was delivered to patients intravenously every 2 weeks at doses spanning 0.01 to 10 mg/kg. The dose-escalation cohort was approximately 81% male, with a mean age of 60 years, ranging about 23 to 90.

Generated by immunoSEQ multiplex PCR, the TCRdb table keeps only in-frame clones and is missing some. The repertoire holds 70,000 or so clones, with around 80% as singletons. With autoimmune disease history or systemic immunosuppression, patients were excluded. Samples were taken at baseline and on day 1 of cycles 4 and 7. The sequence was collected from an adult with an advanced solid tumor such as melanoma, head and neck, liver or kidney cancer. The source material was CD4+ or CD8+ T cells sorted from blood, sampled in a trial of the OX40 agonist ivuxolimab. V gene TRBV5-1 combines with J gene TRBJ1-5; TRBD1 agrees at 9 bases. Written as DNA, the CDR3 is TGCGCCAGCAGCCCACAGCCGGGACAGGGATTGATGAAGGGGAATCAGCCCCAGCATTTT. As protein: CASSPQPGQGLMKGNQPQHF.